The 3 T cell receptor beta chains given below trace back to one sample, sequenced in a study of blood T cell repertoires in COVID-19. Sequencing was performed with immunoSEQ multiplex PCR; in TCRdb, only in-frame clones are kept and a portion is missing. The sample includes 80,000 to 100,000 clones, 78% of them seen just once. Sequenced input: peripheral blood. Receptors were obtained from a human donor in a cohort sampled during active COVID-19.

The rearrangement links TRBV7-9 to TRBJ1-4; TRBD1 is a possible D gene (5 bases). This CDR3 region has 15 residues. V was cut by 5 bases and J by 0 bases, with 10 bases left in between. Germline lookup yields CDR1 SEHNR and CDR2 FQNEAQ (reference sequence). This chain's CDR3 is CASSPTETTNEKLFF. CDR3 in DNA: TGTGCCAGCAGCCCGACAGAGACAACTAATGAAAAACTGTTTTTT.

The V call is TRBV7-6, the J call TRBJ2-5, with a tentative D call TRBD2 (6 bases). V lost 4 bases and J 5 bases, leaving 23 bases between the germline ends. The CDR3 sequence is 17 residues long. Germline assignment: CDR1 SGHVS and CDR2 FNYEAQ. CDR3 bases: TGTGCCAGCAGCTCGATAGGAGGGGACTCTCATTGGGAGACCCAGTACTTC. Residues: CASSSIGGDSHWETQYF.

The gene calls are TRBV27 and TRBJ2-5; D possibly corresponds to TRBD1 (6 bases). Trimming pared 6 bases from V and 5 bases from J, leaving 16 bases between. The CDR3 runs 14 residues. Germline V lookup: CDR1 MNHEY, CDR2 SMNVEV (reference sequence). The CDR3 spells CASSPQGLTETQYF. The CDR3 bases are TGTGCCAGCAGCCCTCAGGGGCTTACTGAGACCCAGTACTTC.